Below, 21 T cell receptor beta chains from the same sample are listed, as sequenced in a study of T cell changes during pregnancy in multiple sclerosis. The assay was immunoSEQ multiplex PCR, and TCRdb's table has in-frame clones only and misses some. The sample holds more than 65,000 clones, just over 90% seen once. Sequenced material: peripheral blood, taken in the first trimester of pregnancy. These receptors were collected from a female donor with multiple sclerosis, enrolled in a pregnancy study.

This rearrangement joins TRBV9 to TRBJ2-5; TRBD1 aligns across 9 bases. The germline V gene has CDR1 SGDLS and CDR2 YYNGEE. J was trimmed by 0 bases and V by 0 bases; bases with no gene match: 6. CDR3 length: 17 amino acids. The CDR3 sequence: CASSVAPDRGDQETQYF. The CDR3 nucleotides are TGTGCCAGCAGCGTAGCTCCGGACAGGGGTGACCAAGAGACCCAGTACTTC.

The chain has TRBV7-3 and TRBJ2-1; TRBD2 might be the D (6 bases). V was shortened by 0 bases and J by 6 bases, with 21 bases between the two germline ends. The germline V gene has CDR1 SGHTA and CDR2 FQGTGA. The CDR3 runs 18 residues. The CDR3 spells CASSLTIRRDSAINEQFF. As DNA, the CDR3 is TGTGCCAGCAGCTTAACGATTAGGAGGGATTCGGCTATCAATGAGCAGTTCTTC.

The chain carries TRBV9 and TRBJ2-7; maybe TRBD2 (6 bases). Trimming took off 2 bases at V and 6 bases at J, with 21 bases between the two ends. Germline V lookup: CDR1 SGDLS, CDR2 YYNGEE. The CDR3 has 16 amino acids. The CDR3 is CASSVGDSGKEGEQYF. CDR3 DNA sequence: TGTGCCAGCAGCGTCGGGGACTCAGGGAAGGAGGGCGAGCAGTACTTC.

In DNA, the CDR3 is TGTGCCAGCAGCCGCGGACTACCTGACTACAATGAGCAGTTCTTC. Protein sequence: CASSRGLPDYNEQFF. The V gene is TRBV7-2, the J gene TRBJ2-1; D might be TRBD2 (6 bases). CDR3 length equals 15 residues. Germline-derived CDR1 and CDR2 are SGHTA and FQGNSA. V lost 5 bases and J 3 bases, leaving 14 bases between the germline ends.

This chain connects TRBV30 to TRBJ1-1, with 9 bases that match TRBD1. The CDR3 contains 13 residues. Germline loops: CDR1 GTSNPN, CDR2 SVGIG (reference sequence). Unmatched junction bases numbered 10, after V lost 5 bases and J lost 9 bases. The CDR3 spells CAWGVGTGRKAFF. In DNA form, the CDR3 reads TGTGCCTGGGGAGTAGGGACAGGGCGAAAAGCTTTCTTT.

The chain carries TRBV11-2 and TRBJ2-1, with 9 bases that match TRBD2. The CDR3 covers 14 residues. Germline loops: CDR1 SGHAT, CDR2 FQNNGV. Unmatched junction bases numbered 8, after V lost 6 bases and J lost 8 bases. Here the CDR3 reads CASRAGGGAHEQFF. DNA for the CDR3: TGTGCCAGCAGAGCCGGCGGGGGGGCGCATGAGCAGTTCTTC. The whole variable domain, remainder taken from reference TRBV11-2 and TRBJ2-1, is EAGVAQSPRYKIIEKRQSVAFWCNPISGHATLYWYQQILGQGPKLLIQFQNNGVVDDSQLPKDRFSAERLKGVDSTLKIQPAKLEDSAVYLCASRAGGGAHEQFFGPGTRLTVL.

This chain links TRBV5-4 with TRBJ2-7, with 8 bases aligning to TRBD2. Losses at the gene ends were 4 bases for V and 4 bases for J; bases not matched to a gene: 10. The CDR3 is 15 amino acids. CDR1 and CDR2 (germline): SGHNT, YYREEE (reference sequence). The CDR3 here is CASSVLAGSDYEQYF. For the CDR3, the DNA is TGTGCCAGCAGCGTCTTAGCGGGATCAGATTACGAGCAGTACTTC.

Written as DNA, the CDR3 is TGTGCCTGTATCATGCGTCGCGAGCAGTACTTC. It translates to CACIMRREQYF. This chain joins TRBV30 and TRBJ2-7; no firm D call. The length of the CDR3 is 11 residues. Germline assignment: CDR1 GTSNPN and CDR2 SVGIG (reference sequence). V was pared by 6 bases and J by 6 bases, with 12 bases between.

V is TRBV5-4 and J is TRBJ1-2; TRBD1 might be the D (6 bases). The length of the CDR3 is 15 residues. Germline V gives CDR1 SGHNT, CDR2 YYREEE (reference sequence). Trimming removed 2 bases at V and 1 base at J, with 12 bases between. CDR3 nucleotide sequence: TGTGCCAGCAGCTTTAAAGGGGGAATTAACTATGGCTACACCTTC. This encodes CASSFKGGINYGYTF.

This clone has just one count. CDR3 amino acids: CASRGGRGETQYF. The CDR3 DNA sequence: TGCGCCAGCAGAGGGGGCAGGGGGGAGACCCAGTACTTC. The V and J genes are TRBV5-1 and TRBJ2-5; 7 bases fit TRBD1. The CDR3 totals 13 residues. With V trimmed by 5 bases and J by 5 bases, 6 bases remained unmatched. CDR1 is SGHRS, CDR2 YFSETQ, per germline.

A single count supports this clone. V gene TRBV10-3 combines with J gene TRBJ2-2; 9 bases match TRBD2. From germline, CDR1 is ENHRY and CDR2 SYGVKD. V lost 11 bases and J lost 6; bases outside the gene matches: 10. The CDR3 sequence is 14 residues long. The CDR3 protein is CASQLREGPGELFF. The CDR3 DNA reads TGTGCCTCCCAATTGCGGGAGGGCCCCGGGGAGCTGTTTTTT.

The chain recombines TRBV4-1 with TRBJ1-4; TRBD1 might be the D (6 bases). Germline CDR1 MGHRA, CDR2 YSYEKL. Trimming left V 3 bases short and J 2 bases short, with 10 bases between. The CDR3 has 15 amino acids. The CDR3 region is CASSQGAVTNEKLFF. The DNA of the CDR3 is TGCGCCAGCAGCCAGGGGGCGGTCACTAATGAAAAACTGTTTTTT.

J is TRBJ2-2 and V is TRBV18; a possible D gene is TRBD2 (6 bases). V was clipped by 6 bases and J by 4 bases, with 12 bases between them. The CDR3 runs 14 residues. Germline lookup yields CDR1 KGHSH and CDR2 LQKENI. Here the CDR3 reads CASSFQGGTGELFF. The CDR3 DNA reads as TGTGCCAGCTCCTTCCAGGGAGGCACCGGGGAGCTGTTTTTT. Filled out from reference TRBV18 and TRBJ2-2, the complete variable domain reads NAGVMQNPRHLVRRRGQEARLRCSPMKGHSHVYWYRQLPEEGLKFMVYLQKENIIDESGMPKERFSAEFPKEGPSILRIQQVVRGDSAAYFCASSFQGGTGELFFGEGSRLTVL.

In the case of this clone: The sample contains more than one DNA sequence encoding this CDR3. The V gene is TRBV19, the J gene TRBJ1-2; 11 bases match TRBD1. V gave up 6 bases and J gave up 5 bases; unmatched junction bases: 5. The CDR3 is made up of 14 amino acids. The V gene's germline CDR1 is LNHDA and CDR2 SQIVND (reference sequence). CDR3 protein: CASSPGQGDYGYTF. The CDR3 bases are TGTGCCAGTAGCCCGGGACAGGGGGATTATGGCTACACCTTC.

The chain recombines TRBV28 with TRBJ2-3, with D possibly TRBD1 on 5 matching bases. V lost 10 bases and J 5 bases, leaving 19 bases between the germline ends. There are 14 residues in the CDR3. Germline lookup yields CDR1 MDHEN and CDR2 SYDVKM. The CDR3 region is CAIMSQGSEDTQYF. CDR3 sequence (DNA): TGTGCCATCATGAGTCAGGGATCAGAAGATACGCAGTATTTT.

The chain uses TRBV7-9 and TRBJ1-6; D ambiguous. Between the trimmed V and J ends, which lost 6 bases and 9 bases, there was a span of 21 bases. This CDR3 contains 16 residues. Per the germline V gene, CDR1 is SEHNR and CDR2 is FQNEAQ (reference sequence). The CDR3 protein is CASSDETAGRGSPLHF. The CDR3 DNA reads TGTGCCAGCAGTGACGAGACCGCGGGCCGTGGTTCACCCCTCCACTTT.

The rearrangement links TRBV12-5 to TRBJ1-2; D possibly corresponds to TRBD1 (5 bases). The germline gives CDR1 LGHNT, CDR2 FRNRAP. The ends were cut back, 4 bases at V and 0 bases at J, with 12 bases in the middle. The CDR3 totals 15 residues. The CDR3: CASGSTDLANYGYTF. The CDR3 bases are TGTGCTAGTGGTTCGACAGATTTAGCTAACTATGGCTACACCTTC.

The genes are TRBV14 and TRBJ2-5; TRBD2 is a possible D gene (6 bases). CDR3 length: 15 residues. Trimming removed 4 bases at V and 6 bases at J, with 18 bases between. The germline V gene has CDR1 SGHDN and CDR2 FVKESK. CDR3 bases: TGTGCCAGCAGCCCGACCTGGGGGGTGAGGAAGACCCAGTACTTC. Translated, it gives CASSPTWGVRKTQYF.

This chain joins TRBV12-5 and TRBJ2-1; D uncertain. The CDR3 totals 13 residues. Germline V gives CDR1 LGHNT, CDR2 FRNRAP. Trimming pared 1 base from V and 10 bases from J, leaving 11 bases between. The CDR3, as DNA: TGTGCTAGTGGTTTGGAACATTATCGCGAGCAGTTCTTC. Protein sequence: CASGLEHYREQFF.

This clone rates as medium-sized. J is TRBJ2-2 and V is TRBV12-5; the D gene is possibly TRBD1 (5 bases). The CDR3 has 16 residues. Germline V gene lookup returns CDR1 LGHNT and CDR2 FRNRAP. Trimming stripped 1 base from V and 5 bases from J, with 14 bases between. DNA of the CDR3: TGTGCTAGTGGTTTGGAACCCAGGGCTTTGACCGGGGAGCTGTTTTTT. Residues: CASGLEPRALTGELFF.

This chain links TRBV21-1 with TRBJ2-7; TRBD1 is the table's D call and was not checked against the DNA. TRBV21-1 is reported as a pseudogene. There are 15 residues in the CDR3. The CDR3: CASSKGQGHSYEQYF. The CDR3 coding sequence is TGTGCCAGCAGCAAGGGACAGGGGCACTCCTACGAGCAGTACTTC.